These 21 T cell receptor beta chains came from one sample sequenced in a study of a mutant IDH1 vaccine in newly diagnosed glioma. Time point denoted: baseline, week 1 (first vaccination visit). The treatment: pre-vaccination baseline after standard-of-care therapy. Sequencing was performed with immunoSEQ multiplex PCR; in TCRdb, only in-frame clones are kept and a portion is missing. The repertoire holds around 30,000 clones, with about four fifths as singletons. The input for sequencing was peripheral blood mononuclear cells (PBMCs), taken from a glioma patient treated with radiotherapy, temozolomide or both. These receptors were taken from a man aged 50-60 years with glioma. Some clones in this sample may be carry-over from other donors' samples.

The V and J genes are TRBV9 and TRBJ1-2; possible D gene TRBD1, 5 bases. Germline CDR1 is SGDLS and CDR2 is YYNGEE. The CDR3 totals 13 residues. The V end lost 0 bases, the J end lost 6 bases, and 9 bases lay between the germline ends. Written as DNA, the CDR3 is TGTGCCAGCAGCGTAGAAGGGGTTAATGGCTACACCTTC. Translated: CASSVEGVNGYTF.

The chain joins TRBV5-4 to TRBJ1-1; the match to TRBD1 covers 8 bases. The CDR3 has 17 residues. CDR1 is SGHNT and CDR2 is YYREEE in the germline V gene (reference sequence). V was pared by 2 bases and J by 5 bases, with 14 bases of the junction left unmatched. CDR3 nucleotides: TGTGCCAGCAGCTTCCTTCAGGACAGGGAAGATGGTACTGAAGCTTTCTTT. Amino acids: CASSFLQDREDGTEAFF.

V and J are TRBV6-5 and TRBJ1-5; possibly TRBD1 for D (5 bases). V was shortened by 5 bases and J by 7 bases, with 12 bases between the two germline ends. This CDR3 is 13 amino acids long. CDR1 and CDR2 (germline): MNHEY, SVGAGI. The CDR3 is CASSQREGQPQHF. In DNA, the CDR3 is TGTGCCAGCAGTCAAAGGGAGGGGCAGCCCCAGCATTTT.

This chain joins TRBV5-4 and TRBJ1-2; D is perhaps TRBD1 (5 bases). This CDR3 has 15 residues. Trimming removed 0 bases from V and 4 bases from J, with 13 bases in between. Germline V gene data show CDR1 as SGHNT and CDR2 as YYREEE (reference sequence). CDR3 sequence: CASSLGQGRGYGYTF. The CDR3 DNA sequence: TGTGCCAGCAGCTTGGGGCAGGGTCGGGGCTATGGCTACACCTTC.

The chain's CDR3 is CASSHRTANNEQFF. The CDR3 nucleotides read TGCGCCAGCAGCCATCGGACAGCCAACAATGAGCAGTTCTTC. J is TRBJ2-1 and V is TRBV4-1; weak D call: TRBD1 (6 bases). V shed 3 bases and J shed 5 bases, with 11 bases lying between them. Germline V gene data show CDR1 as MGHRA and CDR2 as YSYEKL. The CDR3 extends over 14 amino acids.

The chain couples TRBV29-1 to TRBJ2-7; D perhaps matches TRBD2 (5 bases). The CDR3 length is 13 residues. Looked up from germline, CDR1 is SQVTM and CDR2 is ANQGSEA. Trimming shortened V by 4 bases and J by 3 bases, and 13 bases separated the two germline ends. Here the CDR3 DNA reads TGCAGCGTTGGGGAGTCCCTCGGCTACGAGCAGTACTTC. It specifies CSVGESLGYEQYF.

This clone was detected once. The chain uses TRBV5-6 and TRBJ1-4, with a weak D call TRBD1 (6 bases). This CDR3 is built from 14 residues. The ends were cut back, 4 bases at V and 10 bases at J, with 17 bases in the middle. Germline loops: CDR1 SGHDT, CDR2 YYEEEE. The CDR3 spells CASSPGGDGRKLFF. For the CDR3, the DNA is TGTGCCAGCAGCCCGGGGGGCGACGGTAGAAAACTGTTTTTT.

This sequence joins TRBV4-1 and TRBJ1-1; TRBD1 might be the D (6 bases). Trimming removed 0 bases at V and 1 base at J, with 9 bases between. The germline V gene has CDR1 MGHRA and CDR2 YSYEKL. The CDR3 covers 15 residues. As DNA, the CDR3 is TGCGCCAGCAGCCAAGACGGGGGCAGGAACACTGAAGCTTTCTTT. Amino acid sequence: CASSQDGGRNTEAFF.

J is TRBJ1-2 and V is TRBV30; 10 nucleotides align to TRBD1. The CDR3 has 11 amino acids. CDR1 is GTSNPN, CDR2 SVGIG, per germline (reference sequence). With V trimmed by 7 bases and J by 6 bases, 2 bases remained unmatched. The CDR3 nucleotides read TGTGCCTCGGACAGGGGGAATGGCTACACCTTC. This encodes CASDRGNGYTF. Combining the CDR3 with reference TRBV30 and TRBJ1-2 gives the whole variable domain SQTIHQWPATLVQPVGSPLSLECTVEGTSNPNLYWYRQAAGRGLQLLFYSVGIGQISSEVPQNLSASRPQDRQFILSSKKLLLSDSGFYLCASDRGNGYTFGSGTRLTVV.

The chain links TRBV7-2 to TRBJ2-1; D gene uncertain. The CDR3 is made up of 13 amino acids. Germline V gene sequence: CDR1 SGHTA, CDR2 FQGNSA. V lost 0 bases and J 7 bases, leaving 7 bases between the germline ends. The CDR3 sequence: CASSLAHRNEQFF. CDR3 bases: TGTGCCAGCAGCTTAGCGCACAGAAATGAGCAGTTCTTC.

The chain joins TRBV6-6 to TRBJ2-1, with TRBD2 matching 8 bases. From germline, CDR1 is MNHNY and CDR2 SVGAGI (reference sequence). This CDR3 has 16 amino acids. Trimming at V came to 2 bases and at J to 7 bases, leaving 10 bases not matched to a gene. Here the CDR3 reads CASSYVRGGRVNEQFF. The CDR3 DNA sequence: TGTGCCAGCAGTTACGTACGGGGGGGCCGGGTGAATGAGCAGTTCTTC.

This sequence joins TRBV19 and TRBJ2-1, with 7 positions matching TRBD2. Germline V gene lookup returns CDR1 LNHDA and CDR2 SQIVND (reference sequence). The junction had 12 bases not matched to a gene; V was cut back by 5 bases and J by 2 bases. The CDR3 loop spans 17 amino acids. The CDR3 DNA reads as TGTGCCAGTAGTCGAGGATTGGCGGGGGAAACCTACAATGAGCAGTTCTTC. Translation gives CASSRGLAGETYNEQFF.

The genes are TRBV4-1 and TRBJ1-1; D is unresolved. Per the germline V gene, CDR1 is MGHRA and CDR2 is YSYEKL. CDR3 length: 14 amino acids. V shed 2 bases and J shed 1 base, with 8 bases lying between them. The CDR3 sequence is CASSQSQRNTEAFF. In DNA form, the CDR3 reads TGCGCCAGCAGCCAAAGCCAGAGGAACACTGAAGCTTTCTTT.

The chain has TRBV10-3 and TRBJ1-2, with 8 nucleotides matching TRBD1. There are 15 residues in the CDR3. The germline gives CDR1 ENHRY, CDR2 SYGVKD. With 0 bases clipped from V and 9 bases from J, the junction kept 9 bases outside the gene matches. The chain's CDR3 is CAISESVGTGGSYTF. In nucleotides, the CDR3 is TGTGCCATCAGTGAGTCTGTGGGAACAGGGGGGAGCTACACCTTC.

The chain combines TRBV5-1 with TRBJ2-5; the D gene is possibly TRBD2 (5 bases). Germline CDR1 and CDR2: SGHRS and YFSETQ. The CDR3 runs to 14 residues. Trimming shortened V by 1 base and J by 2 bases, and 9 bases separated the two germline ends. The CDR3 reads CASSLRTSQETQYF. CDR3 nucleotide sequence: TGCGCCAGCAGCTTGCGCACTAGTCAAGAGACCCAGTACTTC.

The rearrangement uses TRBV30 and TRBJ1-2; D remains unclear. CDR1 and CDR2 from the germline V gene are GTSNPN and SVGIG (reference sequence). The length of the CDR3 is 12 residues. Between the trimmed V and J ends, which lost 1 base and 8 bases, there was a span of 11 bases. CDR3 in amino acids: CAWSASKGGYTF. Here the CDR3 DNA reads TGTGCCTGGAGTGCATCCAAAGGGGGCTACACCTTC.

V gene TRBV4-1 combines with J gene TRBJ2-5, with D possibly matching TRBD2 (6 bases). In germline, CDR1 is MGHRA, CDR2 YSYEKL. This CDR3 comprises 12 residues. V lost 2 bases and J 7 bases, leaving 8 bases between the germline ends. CDR3 region: CASSQQGGTQYF. The CDR3 nucleotides read TGCGCCAGCAGCCAACAGGGAGGGACCCAGTACTTC.

This clone came up a few times. V gene TRBV2 combines with J gene TRBJ2-7; D not certain. Germline values: CDR1 SNHLY, CDR2 FYNNEI. V dropped 6 bases and J dropped 7 bases, with 13 bases sitting between them. The CDR3 covers 12 residues. The CDR3 sequence: CASRTDAFEQYF. The DNA for the CDR3 is TGTGCCAGCAGGACGGACGCTTTTGAGCAGTACTTC.

The chain links TRBV6-6 to TRBJ2-1, with D unclear. Germline V gene lookup returns CDR1 MNHNY and CDR2 SVGAGI (reference sequence). This CDR3 has 12 amino acids. V was trimmed by 2 bases and J by 10 bases, leaving 9 bases between them. This CDR3 reads CASSYTAPEQFF. The CDR3 DNA is TGTGCCAGCAGTTACACGGCCCCGGAGCAGTTCTTC.

This chain joins TRBV29-1 and TRBJ1-2, with unresolved D. This CDR3 has 11 amino acids. CDR1 is SQVTM and CDR2 is ANQGSEA in the germline V gene. V was cut by 4 bases and J by 4 bases, with 7 bases left in between. In nucleotides, the CDR3 is TGCAGCGTTGCCCAGACCTATGGCTACACCTTC. This encodes CSVAQTYGYTF.

This sequence joins TRBV9 and TRBJ2-3, with D perhaps TRBD2 (6 bases). Germline V gene lookup returns CDR1 SGDLS and CDR2 YYNGEE. The CDR3 spans 15 residues. V lost 0 bases and J 0 bases, leaving 8 bases between the germline ends. CDR3 region: CASSVVAGSTDTQYF. CDR3 DNA: TGTGCCAGCAGCGTAGTTGCGGGAAGCACAGATACGCAGTATTTT.